This passage covers 4 T cell receptor beta chains from one sample sequenced in a study of T cells in women clearing cervical HPV infection. Profiled with immunoSEQ multiplex PCR; TCRdb holds only in-frame clones, not every one. The sample data list tens of thousands of clones. Sequencing was done on a sample of blood buffy coat. These receptors all stem from a woman aged 18 to 75 with a cervical HPV16 infection that either progressed to CIN3+ or cleared (not recorded which).

The sequenced CDR3 bases are TGTGCCAGAAGCGCCGACAGGGTAAGCTCCTATAATTCACCA. It codes for CARSADRVSSYNSP. The whole CDR3 sequence reads CARSADRVSSYNSPLFF. The V call is TRBV5-3, the J call TRBJ1-4, with 7 positions matching TRBD1. The read stops 3 residues short of the end of the CDR3; the missing end is completed from the germline J gene. TRBV5-3 is recorded as an ORF, its role being uncertain. The CDR3 contains 17 residues.

With respect to this clone: The sequenced fragment ends 3 residues before the CDR3 boundary, so the rest is inferred from the germline J gene. The chain combines TRBV5-1 with TRBJ1-1, with D perhaps TRBD1 (5 bases). Trimming shortened V by 0 bases and J by 7 bases, and 13 bases separated the two germline ends. Germline V gives CDR1 SGHRS, CDR2 YFSETQ. The CDR3 contains 14 residues. This chain's CDR3 is CASSLGGAYYEAFF. CDR3 DNA, as far as it was read: TGCGCCAGCAGCTTGGGTGGGGCTTACTATGAA.

CDR3 residues: CSALEQGASYEQYF. CDR3 DNA (partial): TGCAGTGCGCTAGAACAGGGGGCTTCCTACGAG. The genes are TRBV20-1 and TRBJ2-7; 9 positions agree with TRBD1. The read ends 3 residues before the CDR3 terminus; that terminus is restored from the germline J gene. Germline lookup yields CDR1 DFQATT and CDR2 SNEGSKA (reference sequence). CDR3 length: 14 residues. With 6 bases clipped from V and 1 base from J, the junction kept 7 bases outside the gene matches.

For this clone: Read sequence stops 3 residues before the CDR3 end, and the germline J gene provides the missing end. V usage is TRBV6-2 or TRBV6-3 and J usage is TRBJ2-1; 10 bases agree with TRBD2. From germline, CDR1 is MNHEY and CDR2 SVGEGT. The V gene end was trimmed by 0 bases and the J gene end by 4 bases; junction bases not matched to a gene: 6. The CDR3 length is 17 residues. The CDR3 region is CASSYSASGGIYNEQFF. The DNA read from the CDR3 is TGTGCCAGCAGTTACTCGGCTAGCGGGGGAATTTACAATGAG.